This T cell receptor (beta chain) stems from a study of blood T cell repertoires in COVID-19. On the study more broadly: Specimens from acute and convalescent COVID-19 originated in the United States, Italy and Spain. PBMCs, B-cell-depleted T cells, or T cells provided the cDNA or gDNA that made up the material.

Sequencing used immunoSEQ multiplex PCR; TCRdb keeps in-frame clones, though not all of them. This table has around 280,000 clones, 70% to 90% appearing once. Trimming at V came to 5 bases and at J to 7 bases, leaving 9 bases not matched to a gene. The CDR3 spans 15 residues. CDR1 and CDR2 from the germline V gene are SGHTA and FQGTGA. This clonotype was sampled from a woman in her 40s who had recovered from COVID-19. This chain uses TRBV7-3 with TRBJ2-2; 8 bases line up with TRBD2. Sequencing input: PBMCs or T cells enriched from blood (not recorded which). For the CDR3, the DNA is TGTGCCAGCAGCCCAAGGGGACTAGGTAGCGGGGAGCTGTTTTTT. Translated: CASSPRGLGSGELFF.